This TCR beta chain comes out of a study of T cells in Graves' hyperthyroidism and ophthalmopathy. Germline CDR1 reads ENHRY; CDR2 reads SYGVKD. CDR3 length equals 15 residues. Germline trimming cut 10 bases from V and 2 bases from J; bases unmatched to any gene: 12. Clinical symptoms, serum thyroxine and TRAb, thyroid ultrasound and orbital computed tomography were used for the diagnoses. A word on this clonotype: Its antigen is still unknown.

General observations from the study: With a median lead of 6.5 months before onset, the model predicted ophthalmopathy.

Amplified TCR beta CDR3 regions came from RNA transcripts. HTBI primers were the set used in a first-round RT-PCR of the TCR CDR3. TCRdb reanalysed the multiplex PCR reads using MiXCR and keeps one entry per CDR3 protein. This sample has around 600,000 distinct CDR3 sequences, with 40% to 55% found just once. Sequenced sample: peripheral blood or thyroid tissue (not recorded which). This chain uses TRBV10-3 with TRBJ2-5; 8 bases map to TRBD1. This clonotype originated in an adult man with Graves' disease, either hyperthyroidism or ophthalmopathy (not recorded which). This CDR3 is CASRPGGATQETQYF. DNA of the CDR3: TGTGCCAGCAGACCAGGGGGCGCAACTCAAGAGACCCAGTACTTC.